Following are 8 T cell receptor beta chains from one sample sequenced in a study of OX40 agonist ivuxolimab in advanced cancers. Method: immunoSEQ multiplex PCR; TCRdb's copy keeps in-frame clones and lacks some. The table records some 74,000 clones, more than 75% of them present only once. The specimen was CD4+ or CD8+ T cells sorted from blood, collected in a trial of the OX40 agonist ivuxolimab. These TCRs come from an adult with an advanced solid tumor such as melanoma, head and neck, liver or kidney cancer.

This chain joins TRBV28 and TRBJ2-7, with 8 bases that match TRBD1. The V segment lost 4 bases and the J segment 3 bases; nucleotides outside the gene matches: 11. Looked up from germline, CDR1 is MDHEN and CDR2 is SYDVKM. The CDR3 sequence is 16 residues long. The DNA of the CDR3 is TGTGCCAGCAGTTACGACAGGGGTCTTAGGGTCTACGAGCAGTACTTC. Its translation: CASSYDRGLRVYEQYF. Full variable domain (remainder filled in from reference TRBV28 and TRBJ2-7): DVKVTQSSRYLVKRTGEKVFLECVQDMDHENMFWYRQDPGLGLRLIYFSYDVKMKEKGDIPEGYSVSREKKERFSLILESASTNQTSMYLCASSYDRGLRVYEQYFGPGTRLTVT.

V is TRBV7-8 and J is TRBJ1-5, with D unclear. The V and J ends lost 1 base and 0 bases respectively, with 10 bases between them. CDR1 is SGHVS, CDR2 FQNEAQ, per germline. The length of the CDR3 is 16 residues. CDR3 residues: CASSLVRSSSNQPQHF. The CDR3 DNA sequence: TGTGCCAGCAGCTTAGTCCGGAGTTCTAGCAATCAGCCCCAGCATTTT. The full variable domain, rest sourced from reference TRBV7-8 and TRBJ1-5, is GAGVSQSPRYKVAKRGQDVALRCDPISGHVSLFWYQQALGQGPEFLTYFQNEAQLDKSGLPSDRFFAERPEGSVSTLKIQRTQQEDSAVYLCASSLVRSSSNQPQHFGDGTRLSIL.

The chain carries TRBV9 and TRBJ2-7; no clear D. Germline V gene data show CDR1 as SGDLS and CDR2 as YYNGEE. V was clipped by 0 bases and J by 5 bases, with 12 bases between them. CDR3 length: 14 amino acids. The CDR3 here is CASSVGGLIDEQYF. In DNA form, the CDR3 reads TGTGCCAGCAGCGTAGGAGGCTTAATCGACGAGCAGTACTTC.

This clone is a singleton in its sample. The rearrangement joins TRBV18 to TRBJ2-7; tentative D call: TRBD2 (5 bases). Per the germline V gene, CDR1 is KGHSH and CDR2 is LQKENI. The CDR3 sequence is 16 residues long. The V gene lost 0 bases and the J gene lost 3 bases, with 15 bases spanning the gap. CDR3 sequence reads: CASSPPGWENNYEQYF. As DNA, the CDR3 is TGTGCCAGCTCACCACCGGGGTGGGAGAACAACTACGAGCAGTACTTC.

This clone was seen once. In DNA, the CDR3 is TGTGCCAGCAGCCTTCGGCTAGCAGGAGATACGCAGTATTTT. Its protein product is CASSLRLAGDTQYF. The chain employs TRBV27 and TRBJ2-3; D might be TRBD2 (5 bases). This CDR3 is 14 amino acids long. Germline V lookup: CDR1 MNHEY, CDR2 SMNVEV (reference sequence). V shed 6 bases and J shed 5 bases, with 15 bases lying between them.

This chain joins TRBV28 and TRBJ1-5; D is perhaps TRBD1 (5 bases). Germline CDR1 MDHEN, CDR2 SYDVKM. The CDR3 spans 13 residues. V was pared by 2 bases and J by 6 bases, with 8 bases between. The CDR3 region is CASSLVRAQPQHF. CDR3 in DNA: TGTGCCAGCAGTTTAGTCAGGGCTCAGCCCCAGCATTTT.

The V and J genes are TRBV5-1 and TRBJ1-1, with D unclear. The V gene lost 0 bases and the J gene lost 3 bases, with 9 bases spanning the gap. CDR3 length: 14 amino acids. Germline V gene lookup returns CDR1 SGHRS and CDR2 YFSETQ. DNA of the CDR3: TGCGCCAGCAGCTTGGGACTGCGAGACACTGAAGCTTTCTTT. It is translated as CASSLGLRDTEAFF. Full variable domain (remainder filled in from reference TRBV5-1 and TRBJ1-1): KAGVTQTPRYLIKTRGQQVTLSCSPISGHRSVSWYQQTPGQGLQFLFEYFSETQRNKGNFPGRFSGRQFSNSRSEMNVSTLELGDSALYLCASSLGLRDTEAFFGQGTRLTVV.

The DNA of the CDR3 is TGTGCCAGCAGCCTAAGAGAGGGGACTAGCGGGAAATCTGAGCAGTTCTTC. It specifies CASSLREGTSGKSEQFF. This chain uses TRBV21-1 with TRBJ2-1; the table's D call, TRBD2, has no DNA check behind it. TRBV21-1 is a listed pseudogene. The CDR3 covers 17 residues.